These 11 T cell receptor beta chains share one sample of origin, sequenced in a study of shared clonotypes between healthy human individuals. Here immunoSEQ multiplex PCR was the method, and the copy in TCRdb shows in-frame clones only, minus some. The table has some 2,500,000 clones, about nine tenths seen once. Sequencing input: naive CD4+ T cells from PBMCs. Subset reported: CD45RA+ positively selected. The origin of the receptors is a man younger than 35 in good health. Some clones in this sample may be carry-over from other donors' samples.

The chain combines TRBV27 with TRBJ1-2; D ambiguous. Trimming removed 5 bases at V and 8 bases at J, with 15 bases between. The CDR3 runs 13 residues. CDR1 MNHEY and CDR2 SMNVEV come from the germline V gene (reference sequence). Here the CDR3 reads CASSSGLRGGYTF. CDR3 nucleotides: TGTGCCAGCAGTAGCGGCCTACGGGGAGGCTACACCTTC.

This sequence joins TRBV30 and TRBJ1-6, with D uncertain. Trimming shortened V by 4 bases and J by 10 bases, and 20 bases separated the two germline ends. Germline CDR1 reads GTSNPN; CDR2 reads SVGIG (reference sequence). This CDR3 comprises 15 residues. The CDR3 protein is CAWKPGPRLESPLHF. The DNA of the CDR3 is TGTGCCTGGAAGCCCGGTCCCAGGCTGGAGTCACCCCTCCACTTT.

The sample holds one count of this clone. This sequence joins TRBV4-1 and TRBJ2-6; 7 nucleotides line up with TRBD2. In germline, CDR1 is MGHRA, CDR2 YSYEKL. The CDR3 sequence is 18 residues long. V was pared by 4 bases and J by 0 bases, with 9 bases of the junction left unmatched. The CDR3 region is CASSPGVAGASGANVLTF. DNA for the CDR3: TGCGCCAGCAGCCCCGGGGTAGCGGGCGCCTCTGGGGCCAACGTCCTGACTTTC.

This clone was detected a few times. The chain has TRBV6-5 and TRBJ1-1; no clear D gene. CDR1 is MNHEY and CDR2 is SVGAGI in the germline V gene. V lost 8 bases and J lost 1, with 11 bases in between. CDR3 length: 13 amino acids. The CDR3 region is CASRRSPNTEAFF. Here the CDR3 DNA reads TGTGCCAGCCGTCGAAGTCCGAACACTGAAGCTTTCTTT.

This sequence joins TRBV28 and TRBJ2-3, with D possibly being TRBD1 (6 bases). Trimming removed 0 bases from V and 4 bases from J, with 11 bases in between. This CDR3 region has 15 residues. Germline CDR1 MDHEN, CDR2 SYDVKM. In DNA form, the CDR3 reads TGTGCCAGCAGTTTATGGCAGGGGCAAGCAGATACGCAGTATTTT. As protein: CASSLWQGQADTQYF.

The chain has TRBV28 and TRBJ1-4; possibly TRBD1 for D (5 bases). CDR1 is MDHEN, CDR2 SYDVKM, per germline. The CDR3 has 15 residues. Between the trimmed V and J ends, which lost 4 bases and 7 bases, there was a span of 16 bases. The CDR3 region has the DNA TGTGCCAGCAGTTCGAGAGGGGACCAGTCTGAAAAACTGTTTTTT. This codes for CASSSRGDQSEKLFF.

This chain's CDR3 is CASSLTQNRANTGELFF. CDR3 nucleotide sequence: TGCGCCAGCAGCTTGACCCAAAACAGGGCGAACACCGGGGAGCTGTTTTTT. This sequence joins TRBV5-1 and TRBJ2-2; possible D gene TRBD1, 6 bases. V gave up 1 base and J gave up 0 bases, with 13 bases separating them. The germline V gene has CDR1 SGHRS and CDR2 YFSETQ. The CDR3 consists of 17 residues.

The rearrangement joins TRBV12-5 to TRBJ2-1; 9 nucleotides match TRBD1. The CDR3 is made up of 15 amino acids. Trimming at V came to 5 bases and at J to 6 bases, leaving 8 bases not matched to a gene. Per germline, CDR1 LGHNT and CDR2 FRNRAP. In DNA form, the CDR3 reads TGTGCTAGTGGTCTCGGGACAGGGACCGCCAATGAGCAGTTCTTC. Protein sequence: CASGLGTGTANEQFF.

The CDR3 DNA sequence: TGTGCCAGCAGCTTTCCGGGTCATATTACCAATGAGCAGTTCTTC. The encoded protein is CASSFPGHITNEQFF. J is TRBJ2-1 and V is TRBV5-4; D ambiguous. V shed 2 bases and J shed 6 bases, with 15 bases lying between them. There are 15 residues in the CDR3. Germline CDR1 is SGHNT and CDR2 is YYREEE (reference sequence).

The rearrangement uses TRBV7-2 and TRBJ2-7, with D hard to call. The CDR3 consists of 15 residues. The germline V gene has CDR1 SGHTA and CDR2 FQGNSA. The V end was cut by 2 bases, the J end by 4 bases, with 15 bases between. The CDR3 bases are TGTGCCAGCAGCTTAATGGCTACACACTTTTACGAGCAGTACTTC. Protein product: CASSLMATHFYEQYF.

The chain employs TRBV5-1 and TRBJ1-1; unclear D gene. This CDR3 is 16 amino acids long. V shed 0 bases and J shed 0 bases, with 12 bases lying between them. Germline assignment: CDR1 SGHRS and CDR2 YFSETQ. The chain's CDR3 is CASSLGLGLMNTEAFF. The CDR3 DNA reads TGCGCCAGCAGCTTGGGGCTTGGGCTCATGAACACTGAAGCTTTCTTT.